A single sample is the source of the 18 T cell receptor beta chains below, sequenced in a study of blood T cells in healthy people across ages. A sample-barcoded 5' primer and a J-beta primer mix were used in a second PCR of about 6 to 12 cycles. TCRdb re-called the 5' RACE reads through MiXCR, storing one row per CDR3 protein. Here the sample spans hundreds of thousands of distinct CDR3 sequences, about 30% being singletons. Sequenced material: blood. Receptors originate from a woman older than 75 in good health.

This clonotype has just a few counts. The chain is built from TRBV29-1 and TRBJ2-3, with 13 bases fitting TRBD2. V dropped 4 bases and J dropped 4; count of bases not matched to a gene: 2. This CDR3 spans 14 amino acids. CDR1 SQVTM and CDR2 ANQGSEA come from the germline V gene. The DNA of the CDR3 is TGCAGCGTTGCCGGACTAGCGGGAGCAGATACGCAGTATTTT. Its translation is CSVAGLAGADTQYF.

As concerns this clonotype: A single base separates this from a much larger clone, so it may be a read error. The CDR3 DNA reads as TGTACCAGCAGACCCGACAGGGGGCGAGGGAATGAGCAGTTCTTC. Protein: CTSRPDRGRGNEQFF. The J gene is TRBJ2-1, the V gene TRBV2; 10 bases agree with TRBD1. The CDR3 loop spans 15 amino acids. Germline assignment: CDR1 SNHLY and CDR2 FYNNEI.

V is TRBV6-1 and J is TRBJ1-5; no firm D call. This CDR3 has 11 amino acids. Looked up from germline, CDR1 is MNHNS and CDR2 is SASEGT. Trimming shortened V by 4 bases and J by 8 bases, and 6 bases separated the two germline ends. CDR3 coding DNA: TGTGCCAGCAGTGCCCAGAAGCCCCAGCATTTT. It encodes CASSAQKPQHF.

This clonotype has just a few counts. The chain carries TRBV11-3 and TRBJ1-1; the D is unclear. V lost 5 bases and J 4 bases, leaving 8 bases between the germline ends. There are 12 residues in the CDR3. CDR1 is SGHNT and CDR2 is YENEEA in the germline V gene. CDR3 region: CASSKDGTEAFF. CDR3 nucleotide sequence: TGTGCCAGCAGCAAGGACGGCACTGAAGCTTTCTTT.

Comments on this clonotype: A single base separates this from a much larger clone, so it may be a read error. V usage is TRBV5-1 and J usage is TRBJ2-1; D unresolved. V lost 0 bases to trimming and J lost 10 bases, with 14 bases between them. Germline V gives CDR1 SGHRS, CDR2 YFSETQ. This CDR3 contains 14 residues. CDR3 bases: TGCGCCAGCAGCTTGGGGACGGTCCATCCCGAGCAGTTCTTC. This codes for CASSLGTVHPEQFF.

This clonotype turned up a few times. The chain is built from TRBV5-1 and TRBJ2-5; the D call may be TRBD1 or TRBD2 (5 bases each). Per the germline V gene, CDR1 is SGHRS and CDR2 is YFSETQ. The V end lost 4 bases, the J end lost 5 bases, and 15 bases lay between the germline ends. CDR3 length: 14 residues. This CDR3 reads CASSPERGDETQYF. The CDR3 DNA reads as TGCGCCAGCAGCCCGGAGAGGGGAGACGAGACCCAGTACTTC.

A note on this clonotype: A read error may explain this, as a much larger clone is one base away. The chain is built from TRBV5-1 and TRBJ2-1; TRBD2 matches at 7 bases. The germline gives CDR1 SGHRS, CDR2 YFSETQ. The CDR3 sequence is 16 residues long. In nucleotides, the CDR3 is TGCGCCAGCTCGCATTTGAGCGGGGACTCCTACAATGGGCAGTTCTTC. This sequence encodes CASSHLSGDSYNGQFF.

This clonotype was recorded at least ten times. J is TRBJ2-5 and V is TRBV20-1; D not certain. Per germline, CDR1 DFQATT and CDR2 SNEGSKA (reference sequence). Trimming took off 5 bases at V and 2 bases at J, with 18 bases between the two ends. This CDR3 has 15 residues. The CDR3 reads CSAPIAMPPQETQYF. DNA of the CDR3: TGCAGTGCTCCTATAGCTATGCCCCCACAAGAGACCCAGTACTTC.

This clonotype appeared many times. The gene calls are TRBV3-1 and TRBJ1-5; D might be TRBD1 (6 bases). Germline loops: CDR1 LGHDT, CDR2 YNNKEL (reference sequence). The CDR3 loop spans 15 amino acids. The V gene lost 1 base and the J gene lost 1 base, with 8 bases spanning the gap. CDR3 amino acids: CASSQGTGSNQPQHF. CDR3 DNA sequence: TGTGCCAGCAGCCAAGGTACAGGGAGCAATCAGCCCCAGCATTTT.

This clonotype was seen many times. This chain uses TRBV20-1 with TRBJ2-5; TRBD2 aligns across 11 bases. Trimming cost V 0 bases and J 1 base; bases outside gene matches: 13. This CDR3 has 19 residues. The germline V gene has CDR1 DFQATT and CDR2 SNEGSKA (reference sequence). The CDR3, as DNA: TGCAGTGCTAGAGACCCGACTTGGAGTAGCGGGGGGGCCCAAGAGACCCAGTACTTC. Protein sequence: CSARDPTWSSGGAQETQYF.

The chain employs TRBV29-1 and TRBJ2-5, with TRBD1 matching 7 bases. Germline V gene data show CDR1 as SQVTM and CDR2 as ANQGSEA. V shed 3 bases, J shed 3 bases, and the junction held 4 bases outside the gene matches. The CDR3 runs 13 residues. The CDR3 loop is CSVDHQGEETQYF. The CDR3, as DNA: TGCAGCGTTGATCACCAGGGGGAAGAGACCCAGTACTTC.

This clonotype came up many times. The J gene is TRBJ2-3, the V gene TRBV6-2 or TRBV6-3; 7 bases are shared with TRBD2. The CDR3 sequence is 15 residues long. Per germline, CDR1 MNHEY and CDR2 SVGEGT. Trimming at V came to 2 bases and at J to 0 bases, leaving 2 bases not matched to a gene. The CDR3 spells CASSYHSGSTDTQYF. The CDR3, as DNA: TGTGCCAGCAGTTACCATAGCGGGAGCACAGATACGCAGTATTTT.

Ten or more counts support this clonotype. This sequence joins TRBV6-5 and TRBJ2-4; D might be TRBD2 (5 bases). Germline V gene sequence: CDR1 MNHEY, CDR2 SVGAGI. Trimming took 11 bases from V and 6 from J, leaving 11 bases between them. The CDR3 has 11 amino acids. The CDR3 nucleotides read TGTGCCGCGGGTTCTGCAAACATTCAGTACTTC. Its protein product is CAAGSANIQYF.

The V gene is TRBV14, the J gene TRBJ1-5, with 9 nucleotides matching TRBD1. The CDR3 has 17 residues. The V and J ends lost 4 bases and 0 bases, in that order; junction bases with no gene match: 7. In germline, CDR1 is SGHDN, CDR2 FVKESK. The CDR3 nucleotides read TGTGCCAGCAGCCCTGAGGGACAGGGATATAGCAATCAGCCCCAGCATTTT. Translation: CASSPEGQGYSNQPQHF.

The rearrangement links TRBV28 to TRBJ2-6; the D is unclear. The V end lost 9 bases, the J end lost 6 bases, and 12 bases lay between the germline ends. This CDR3 comprises 13 residues. Looked up from germline, CDR1 is MDHEN and CDR2 is SYDVKM. CDR3 sequence (DNA): TGTGCCAGTCGAGGAGTCCCGGCCAACGTCCTGACTTTC. The encoded protein is CASRGVPANVLTF.

Worth noting for this clonotype: This may be a read error: a much more frequent sequence differs by one nucleotide. This chain connects TRBV20-1 to TRBJ1-6, with TRBD1 matching 8 bases. The CDR3 has 15 amino acids. CDR1 and CDR2 (germline): DFQATT, SNEGSKA (reference sequence). The CDR3 DNA sequence: TGCAGTGCTAGAGGGACCGGGACAGGTTCTTCACCCCCCCACTTT. It translates to CSARGTGTGSSPPHF.

This clonotype has a count of ten or more. The chain couples TRBV7-2 to TRBJ1-6; D is unresolved. The CDR3 runs to 16 residues. Trimming cost V 1 base and J 5 bases, with 12 bases left between them. CDR1 SGHTA and CDR2 FQGNSA come from the germline V gene. CDR3 protein: CASSLVAGLDNSPLHF. In DNA form, the CDR3 reads TGTGCCAGCAGCTTAGTAGCAGGTTTAGATAATTCACCCCTCCACTTT.

The chain has TRBV9 and TRBJ2-3; D is undetermined. Germline-derived CDR1 and CDR2 are SGDLS and YYNGEE. This CDR3 is 14 amino acids long. The V and J ends lost 0 bases and 6 bases respectively, with 11 bases between them. CDR3 nucleotides: TGTGCCAGCAGCGTAGGAGGTTGGACGGATACGCAGTATTTT. Translating gives CASSVGGWTDTQYF.